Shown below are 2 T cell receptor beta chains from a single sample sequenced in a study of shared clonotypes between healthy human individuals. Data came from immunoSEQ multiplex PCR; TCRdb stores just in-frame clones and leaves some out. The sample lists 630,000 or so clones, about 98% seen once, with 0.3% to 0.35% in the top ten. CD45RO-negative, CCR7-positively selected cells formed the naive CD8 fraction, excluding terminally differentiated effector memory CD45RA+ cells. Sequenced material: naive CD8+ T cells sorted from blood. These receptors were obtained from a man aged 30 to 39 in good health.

This CDR3 is CASRTSGRAYEQYF. The CDR3 DNA reads TGTGCCAGCAGGACTAGCGGGAGGGCCTACGAGCAGTACTTC. The gene calls are TRBV27 and TRBJ2-7; 14 nucleotides line up with TRBD2. This CDR3 region has 14 residues. The germline CDR1 and CDR2 sequences are MNHEY and SMNVEV (reference sequence). J lost 2 bases, V lost 6 bases, and 0 bases had no gene match.

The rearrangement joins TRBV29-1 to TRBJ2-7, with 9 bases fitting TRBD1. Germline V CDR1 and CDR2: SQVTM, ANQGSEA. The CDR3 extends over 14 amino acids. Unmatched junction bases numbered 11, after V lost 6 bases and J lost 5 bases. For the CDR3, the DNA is TGCAGCGTAGGCTGGGGGGACAGGGTCGACGAGCAGTACTTC. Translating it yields CSVGWGDRVDEQYF.